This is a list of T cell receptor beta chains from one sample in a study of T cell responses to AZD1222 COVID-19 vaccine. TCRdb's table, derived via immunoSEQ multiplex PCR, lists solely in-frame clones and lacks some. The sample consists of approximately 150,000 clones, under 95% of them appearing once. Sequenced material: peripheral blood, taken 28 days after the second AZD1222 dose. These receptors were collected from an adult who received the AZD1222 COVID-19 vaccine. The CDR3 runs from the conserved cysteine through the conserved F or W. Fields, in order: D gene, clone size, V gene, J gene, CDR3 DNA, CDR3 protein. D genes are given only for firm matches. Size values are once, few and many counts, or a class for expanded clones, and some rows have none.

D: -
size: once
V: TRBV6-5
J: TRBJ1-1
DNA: TGTGCCAGCAGTTCTCCCCGCGGTTTGGGCACTGAAGCTTTCTTT
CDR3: CASSSPRGLGTEAFF

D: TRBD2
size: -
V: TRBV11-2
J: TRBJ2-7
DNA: TGTGCCAGCAGCCCCCCCGGGGGGAATGAGCAGTACTTC
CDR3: CASSPPGGNEQYF

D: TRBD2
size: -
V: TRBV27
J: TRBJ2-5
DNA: TGTGCCAGCAGTATAACGGGGGGTCTCCAAGAGACCCAGTACTTC
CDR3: CASSITGGLQETQYF

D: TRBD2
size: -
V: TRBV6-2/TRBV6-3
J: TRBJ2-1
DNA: TGTGCCAGCAGACCTACTAGCGGGAGAGTCAATGAGCAGTTCTTC
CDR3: CASRPTSGRVNEQFF

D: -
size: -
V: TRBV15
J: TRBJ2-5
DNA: TGTGCCACCAGCAGTGGGTTGTCTCGTCAGACCCAGTACTTC
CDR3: CATSSGLSRQTQYF

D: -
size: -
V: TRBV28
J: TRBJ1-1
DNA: TGTGCCAGCGAGGACGGAGAAGCTTTCTTT
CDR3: CASEDGEAFF

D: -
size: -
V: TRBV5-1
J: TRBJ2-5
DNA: TGCGCCAGCAGCTTGCAGCTCCCGGGTGGGGGCATCCAAGAGACCCAGTACTTC
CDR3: CASSLQLPGGGIQETQYF

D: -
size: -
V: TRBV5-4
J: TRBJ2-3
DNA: TGTGCCAGCAGCTTGGTTGGTTATAACACAGATACGCAGTATTTT
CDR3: CASSLVGYNTDTQYF

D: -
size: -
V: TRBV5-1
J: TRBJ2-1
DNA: TGCGCCAGCAGCTCGGGACGGGCGGGTAATGAGCAGTTCTTC
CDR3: CASSSGRAGNEQFF

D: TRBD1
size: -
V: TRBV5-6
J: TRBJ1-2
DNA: TGTGCCAGCAGCCGGACAGGCCCAACTAACTATGGCTACACCTTC
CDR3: CASSRTGPTNYGYTF

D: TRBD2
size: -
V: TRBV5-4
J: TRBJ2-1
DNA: TGTGCCAGCACTATTAGCGGGAGCTATGAGCAGTTCTTC
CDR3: CASTISGSYEQFF

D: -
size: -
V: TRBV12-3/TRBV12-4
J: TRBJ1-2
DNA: TGTGCCAGCAGGCTGGGGGGCAGCTATGGCTACACCTTC
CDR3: CASRLGGSYGYTF

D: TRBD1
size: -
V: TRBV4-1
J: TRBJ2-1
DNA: TGCGCCAGCAGCCCCTCAAACCTCCGGACAGGGGGCTCCTACAATGAGCAGTTCTTC
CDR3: CASSPSNLRTGGSYNEQFF

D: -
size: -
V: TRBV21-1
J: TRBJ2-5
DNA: TGTGCCAGCAGCAAAATAGAGGTAACAACACCACAAGAGACCCAGTACTTC
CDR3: CASSKIEVTTPQETQYF

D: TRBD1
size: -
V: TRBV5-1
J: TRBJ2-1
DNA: TGCGCCAGCAGCGACGGACAGGGGGCGTACAATGAGCAGTTCTTC
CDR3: CASSDGQGAYNEQFF

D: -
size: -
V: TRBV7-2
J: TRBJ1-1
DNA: TGTGCCAGCAGCTTAGCTAACCGGGTAACTGAAGCTTTCTTT
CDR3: CASSLANRVTEAFF

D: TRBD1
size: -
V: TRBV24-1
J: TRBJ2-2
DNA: TGTGCCACCAGTGATCAAGGGACAGGGTCTACGACCGGGGAGCTGTTTTTT
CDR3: CATSDQGTGSTTGELFF

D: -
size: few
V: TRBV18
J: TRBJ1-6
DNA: TGTGCCAGCTCACCATCGGCGTATAATTCACCCCTCCATTTT
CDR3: CASSPSAYNSPLHF

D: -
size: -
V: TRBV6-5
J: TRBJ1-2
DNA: TGTGCCAGCAGCACCGGGTCGGGGGGGTTCTATGGCTACACCTTC
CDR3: CASSTGSGGFYGYTF

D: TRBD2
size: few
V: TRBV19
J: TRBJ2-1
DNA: TGTGCCAGTAAGACGGGAGGGTCCTACAATGAGCAGTTCTTC
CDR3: CASKTGGSYNEQFF